Following are 2 T cell receptor beta chains from one sample sequenced in a study of shared clonotypes between healthy human individuals. Libraries were prepared by immunoSEQ multiplex PCR; TCRdb keeps only in-frame clonotypes and omits some of them. The sample shows millions of clones, about 92% of them seen only once. Sequences were obtained from naive CD4+ T cells sorted from blood. Described subset: CD45RA+ positively selected. All receptors come from a man between 18 and 35 years old in good health.

This chain joins TRBV5-4 and TRBJ2-1, with 14 bases identical to TRBD2. V gave up 4 bases and J gave up 10 bases; unmatched junction bases: 10. The CDR3 length is 16 residues. Germline CDR1 SGHNT, CDR2 YYREEE (reference sequence). CDR3 amino acids: CASSRAGTSGSPEQFF. The CDR3 DNA reads TGTGCCAGCAGCAGAGCCGGGACTAGCGGGAGCCCCGAGCAGTTCTTC.

The chain employs TRBV27 and TRBJ2-7; TRBD2 aligns across 11 bases. This CDR3 is 15 amino acids long. Trimming removed 6 bases from V and 4 bases from J; junction bases left unmatched: 8. In germline, CDR1 is MNHEY, CDR2 SMNVEV (reference sequence). The CDR3 spells CASSPRTSGLYEQYF. In DNA, the CDR3 is TGTGCCAGCAGCCCCCGGACTAGCGGGCTATACGAGCAGTACTTC.